Listed below are T cell receptor beta chains from one sample, sequenced in a study of OX40 agonist ivuxolimab in advanced cancers. Repertoires were generated with immunoSEQ multiplex PCR, while TCRdb's copy carries only in-frame clones and drops some. This sample carries 45,000 to 60,000 clones, about 85% of them seen once, and the ten largest clones take approximately 20%. Sequencing used CD4+ or CD8+ T cells sorted from blood, obtained in a trial of the OX40 agonist ivuxolimab. Every receptor here comes from an adult with an advanced solid tumor such as melanoma, head and neck, liver or kidney cancer. CDR3s leave out the opening cysteine and the closing phenylalanine or tryptophan.

V gene: TRBV27; J gene: TRBJ2-2; CDR3 protein: ASSLFGGGGELF
V gene: TRBV7-9; J gene: TRBJ2-7; CDR3 protein: ASSSTGKNNEQY
V gene: TRBV4-3; J gene: TRBJ2-6; CDR3 protein: ASSQDRASGANVLT
V gene: TRBV10-3; J gene: TRBJ1-4; CDR3 protein: ASAPALGTNEKLF
V gene: TRBV9; J gene: TRBJ2-3; CDR3 protein: ASSDGGGTDTQY
V gene: TRBV14; J gene: TRBJ2-3; CDR3 protein: ASSRQGLSTDTQY
V gene: TRBV6-5; J gene: TRBJ2-1; CDR3 protein: ASTPGGTYNEQF
V gene: TRBV4-1; J gene: TRBJ2-7; CDR3 protein: ASSQETLAYWEQY
V gene: TRBV6-6; J gene: TRBJ1-6; CDR3 protein: ATLGAYNSPLH
V gene: TRBV6-4; J gene: TRBJ2-1; CDR3 protein: ASSGGQGVNEQF
V gene: TRBV4-1; J gene: TRBJ2-7; CDR3 protein: ASSQEGTGVSYEQY
V gene: TRBV19; J gene: TRBJ2-5; CDR3 protein: ASSNQGQETQY
V gene: TRBV28; J gene: TRBJ2-7; CDR3 protein: ASRGQTTTYEQY
V gene: TRBV2; J gene: TRBJ1-1; CDR3 protein: ASRARTGTNTEAF
V gene: TRBV7-2; J gene: TRBJ2-1; CDR3 protein: ASSLTSGSNEQF
V gene: TRBV18; J gene: TRBJ2-1; CDR3 protein: ASSPPKNEQF
V gene: TRBV6-5; J gene: TRBJ2-1; CDR3 protein: ASRGPGHEQF
V gene: TRBV6-5; J gene: TRBJ2-2; CDR3 protein: ASSYPGSGTGELF
V gene: TRBV7-9; J gene: TRBJ1-5; CDR3 protein: ASSRGGPQH
V gene: TRBV5-6; J gene: TRBJ2-7; CDR3 protein: ASSHLTSSEQY
V gene: TRBV7-2; J gene: TRBJ2-7; CDR3 protein: ASSWGQGASYEQY
V gene: TRBV14; J gene: TRBJ1-3; CDR3 protein: ASSQGARGYSGNTIY
V gene: TRBV6-5; J gene: TRBJ1-5; CDR3 protein: ASSYSAGRQPQH
V gene: TRBV9; J gene: TRBJ2-2; CDR3 protein: ASSVATGELF
V gene: TRBV28; J gene: TRBJ1-5; CDR3 protein: ASSLSGEGQPQH
V gene: TRBV9; J gene: TRBJ1-2; CDR3 protein: ASSVASGTGGYGYT
V gene: TRBV28; J gene: TRBJ1-1; CDR3 protein: ASSLRPSTEAF
V gene: TRBV7-3; J gene: TRBJ2-3; CDR3 protein: ASSLSGGDLATDTQY
V gene: TRBV11-2; J gene: TRBJ2-7; CDR3 protein: ASSVKTGAAEQY
V gene: TRBV15; J gene: TRBJ2-5; CDR3 protein: ATSRDAGVTVYN
V gene: TRBV4-3; J gene: TRBJ2-2; CDR3 protein: ASSQGPGELF
V gene: TRBV6-4; J gene: TRBJ1-2; CDR3 protein: ASRDLYRGNYGYT
V gene: TRBV7-9; J gene: TRBJ2-3; CDR3 protein: ATRPLTSGRYPDTQY
V gene: TRBV7-9; J gene: TRBJ2-7; CDR3 protein: ASSLGGLAGEQY
V gene: TRBV7-9; J gene: TRBJ2-2; CDR3 protein: ASSYTGSIGELF
V gene: TRBV9; J gene: TRBJ2-1; CDR3 protein: ASSELPYFSSYNEQF
V gene: TRBV27; J gene: TRBJ1-4; CDR3 protein: ANGQDKANEKLF
V gene: TRBV13; J gene: TRBJ1-4; CDR3 protein: ASSIIVGHEKLF
V gene: TRBV7-7; J gene: TRBJ2-2; CDR3 protein: ASSWVNRTGELF
V gene: TRBV27; J gene: TRBJ2-6; CDR3 protein: ASSFYGANVLT
V gene: TRBV27; J gene: TRBJ1-2; CDR3 protein: ASSVQSNYGYT
V gene: TRBV27; J gene: TRBJ1-1; CDR3 protein: ASSFRDGTEAF
V gene: TRBV13; J gene: TRBJ2-2; CDR3 protein: ASSYNPGELF
V gene: TRBV19; J gene: TRBJ1-2; CDR3 protein: ASSFYLANYGYT
V gene: TRBV19; J gene: TRBJ1-4; CDR3 protein: ASSSTALTVVDEKLF
V gene: TRBV19; J gene: TRBJ2-3; CDR3 protein: ASSIGKTDTQY
V gene: TRBV9; J gene: TRBJ2-1; CDR3 protein: ASSVSWGSRHEQF
V gene: TRBV6-6; J gene: TRBJ1-5; CDR3 protein: ASSFTLQGARPQH
V gene: TRBV30; J gene: TRBJ1-5; CDR3 protein: AWSVPGGGNQPQH
V gene: TRBV5-1; J gene: TRBJ1-2; CDR3 protein: ASSFPDRVNGYT
V gene: TRBV5-4; J gene: TRBJ2-7; CDR3 protein: ASSLTGGGEQY
V gene: TRBV4-1; J gene: TRBJ1-2; CDR3 protein: ASSQPGKGYT
V gene: TRBV19; J gene: TRBJ2-1; CDR3 protein: ASSRDSYNEQF